Following are 18 T cell receptor beta chains from one sample sequenced in a study of cytomegalovirus exposure and HLA in healthy donors. The PCR had 60 Vbeta and 13 Jbeta primers. Produced via immunoSEQ multiplex PCR; TCRdb's table is partial and in-frame only. Of roughly 100,000 clones detected, around 82% appear once; the ten largest clones hold approximately 1.5%. Sequencing used PBMCs. Receptors were obtained from a man aged 50 or older in good health and CMV-seronegative.

The rearrangement links TRBV29-1 to TRBJ1-1; D is unresolved. There are 13 residues in the CDR3. Trimming took 4 bases from V and 1 from J, leaving 10 bases between them. From germline, CDR1 is SQVTM and CDR2 ANQGSEA. The CDR3 coding sequence is TGCAGCGTTGTAGGGAGTTGGAACACTGAAGCTTTCTTT. It encodes CSVVGSWNTEAFF.

This clone was found a few times. In DNA form, the CDR3 reads TGCGCCAGTCAGCTCGCGGGACAGGGCACAGATACGCAGTATTTT. Protein sequence: CASQLAGQGTDTQYF. The chain joins TRBV5-1 to TRBJ2-3; TRBD1 aligns across 8 bases. The V gene's germline CDR1 is SGHRS and CDR2 YFSETQ. The CDR3 runs 15 residues. With V trimmed by 8 bases and J by 1 base, 9 bases remained unmatched.

The chain employs TRBV5-4 and TRBJ2-3, with D tentatively TRBD2 (7 bases). CDR1 is SGHNT, CDR2 YYREEE, per germline (reference sequence). The CDR3 totals 16 residues. With 4 bases removed from V and 2 bases from J, the gap between germline ends came to 17 bases. DNA for the CDR3: TGTGCCAGCAGCCTCATCAGGGGAGGGTTCACAGATACGCAGTATTTT. The encoded protein is CASSLIRGGFTDTQYF.

The table lists this clone with a few counts. The chain is built from TRBV5-1 and TRBJ1-1, with D possibly being TRBD1 (5 bases). CDR1 is SGHRS and CDR2 is YFSETQ in the germline V gene. The CDR3 contains 15 residues. V lost 0 bases and J lost 0, with 9 bases in between. CDR3 sequence (DNA): TGCGCCAGCAGCTTGGGACAGATAGTGAACACTGAAGCTTTCTTT. Translation gives CASSLGQIVNTEAFF.

CDR3 nucleotide sequence: TGCGCCAGCAGCCAAGGAGGGGGTAGGGGTAACTATGGCTACACCTTC. Amino acid sequence: CASSQGGGRGNYGYTF. This chain links TRBV4-1 with TRBJ1-2; perhaps TRBD1 as D (6 bases). Germline V gene lookup returns CDR1 MGHRA and CDR2 YSYEKL. The CDR3 has 16 residues. V was trimmed by 1 base and J by 1 base, leaving 13 bases between them.

The rearrangement joins TRBV11-2 to TRBJ2-5, with a tentative D call TRBD1 (6 bases). The CDR3 consists of 15 residues. Looked up from germline, CDR1 is SGHAT and CDR2 is FQNNGV. V dropped 3 bases and J dropped 4 bases, with 15 bases sitting between them. DNA of the CDR3: TGTGCCAGCAGCTTGGGGGCAGGAGCCGGAGAGACCCAGTACTTC. Translated, it gives CASSLGAGAGETQYF.

In this sample, this clone turned up a few times. This chain joins TRBV28 and TRBJ1-5; tentatively, D is TRBD1 (5 bases). V gave up 6 bases and J gave up 3 bases, with 18 bases separating them. This CDR3 region has 16 residues. The germline gives CDR1 MDHEN, CDR2 SYDVKM. Written as DNA, the CDR3 is TGTGCCAGCAGCCGACAGTCCGGCCAGCCCAATCAGCCCCAGCATTTT. The encoded protein is CASSRQSGQPNQPQHF.

This clone was counted a single time. CDR3 DNA sequence: TGCGCCAGCAGCTCGGGGGAGGGGAGGGATCAGCCCCAGCATTTT. Encoded protein: CASSSGEGRDQPQHF. This chain uses TRBV5-1 with TRBJ1-5, with D possibly being TRBD1 (5 bases). Germline V gene sequence: CDR1 SGHRS, CDR2 YFSETQ. The CDR3 spans 15 residues. V lost 3 bases and J lost 5, with 15 bases in between.

On this clone: Germline is not matched at one junction end, which may reflect a read error. The chain carries TRBV2 and TRBJ1-4; 10 bases are a match to TRBD1. The CDR3 consists of 16 residues. In germline, CDR1 is SNHLY, CDR2 FYNNEI. CDR3 bases: TGTGCCACCAGTCCCGGGACAGGGGTCGGTAATGAAAAACTGTTTTTT. Its protein product is CATSPGTGVGNEKLFF. The full variable domain, with the rest looked up from reference TRBV2 and TRBJ1-4, is EPEVTQTPSHQVTQMGQEVILRCVPISNHLYFYWYRQILGQKVEFLVSFYNNEISEKSEIFDDQFSVERPDGSNFTLKIRSTKLEDSAMYFCATSPGTGVGNEKLFFGSGTQLSVL.

There are a few counts of this clone. The V gene is TRBV14, the J gene TRBJ2-6; D possibly corresponds to TRBD2 (5 bases). Germline CDR1 reads SGHDN; CDR2 reads FVKESK. Trimming pared 1 base from V and 0 bases from J, leaving 13 bases between. The CDR3 is made up of 18 amino acids. The CDR3 DNA reads TGTGCCAGCAGCCAAGGCCGGAGGACCGTCTCTGGGGCCAACGTCCTGACTTTC. Amino acids: CASSQGRRTVSGANVLTF.

Comments on this clone: At one of its ends the junction is not consistent with the germline gene, which may arise from a read error. The genes are TRBV7-9 and TRBJ1-1; D is uncertain. This CDR3 has 12 amino acids. The germline gives CDR1 SEHNR, CDR2 FQNEAQ (reference sequence). CDR3 nucleotide sequence: TGTTCCAGCAGCTTAGAACGCAGTGGAGCTTTCTTT. Amino acid sequence: CSSSLERSGAFF.

This sequence joins TRBV30 and TRBJ2-3; tentative D call: TRBD2 (5 bases). Trimming took 0 bases from V and 10 from J, leaving 11 bases between them. Per the germline V gene, CDR1 is GTSNPN and CDR2 is SVGIG (reference sequence). This CDR3 is built from 12 residues. CDR3 nucleotides: TGTGCCTGGAGTGTAGCGGACGATGCGCAGTATTTT. It specifies CAWSVADDAQYF.

The J gene is TRBJ1-2, the V gene TRBV19; TRBD1 is a possible D gene (5 bases). Trimming stripped 6 bases from V and 4 bases from J, with 18 bases between. Per the germline V gene, CDR1 is LNHDA and CDR2 is SQIVND (reference sequence). This CDR3 contains 15 residues. The CDR3 nucleotides are TGTGCCAGTAGGCGGGAAAGAGGGGATAGCTATGGCTACACCTTC. The encoded protein is CASRRERGDSYGYTF.

The genes are TRBV5-1 and TRBJ2-4; TRBD1 matches at 9 bases. Germline CDR1 and CDR2: SGHRS and YFSETQ. Losses at the gene ends were 2 bases for V and 5 bases for J; bases not matched to a gene: 8. CDR3 length: 16 amino acids. CDR3 protein: CASSFGQGRGQNIQYF. The CDR3 coding sequence is TGCGCCAGCAGCTTCGGACAGGGGAGGGGACAAAACATTCAGTACTTC. Based on the CDR3 plus reference TRBV5-1 and TRBJ2-4, the full variable domain is KAGVTQTPRYLIKTRGQQVTLSCSPISGHRSVSWYQQTPGQGLQFLFEYFSETQRNKGNFPGRFSGRQFSNSRSEMNVSTLELGDSALYLCASSFGQGRGQNIQYFGAGTRLSVL.

This chain joins TRBV9 and TRBJ1-2, with D tentatively TRBD1 (6 bases). This CDR3 region has 14 residues. Germline V lookup: CDR1 SGDLS, CDR2 YYNGEE. Trimming removed 2 bases at V and 7 bases at J, with 15 bases between. The CDR3 DNA follows: TGTGCCAGCAGCGTCCTCGGGGGGGCTGGTGGCTACACCTTC. It is translated as CASSVLGGAGGYTF.

CDR3 region: CASSFGLAGAQTQYF. In DNA, the CDR3 is TGTGCCAGCAGCTTTGGCCTAGCGGGGGCTCAGACCCAGTACTTC. V usage is TRBV13 and J usage is TRBJ2-5; 10 bases map to TRBD2. The junction had 7 bases not matched to a gene; V was cut back by 3 bases and J by 6 bases. Germline CDR1 reads PRHDT; CDR2 reads FYEKMQ (reference sequence). This CDR3 region has 15 residues.

This clone was observed a single time. The chain links TRBV2 to TRBJ1-5; D ambiguous. V gave up 3 bases and J gave up 7 bases, with 10 bases separating them. The CDR3 extends over 13 amino acids. Germline V gene sequence: CDR1 SNHLY, CDR2 FYNNEI. The CDR3 nucleotides read TGTGCCAGCAGTGAGGAGGAGGGCCAGCCCCAGCATTTT. The encoded protein is CASSEEEGQPQHF.

J is TRBJ1-6 and V is TRBV7-9; a weak D match, TRBD1 (5 bases). The CDR3 extends over 14 amino acids. Between the trimmed V and J ends, which lost 6 bases and 8 bases, there was a span of 14 bases. Germline lookup yields CDR1 SEHNR and CDR2 FQNEAQ (reference sequence). The CDR3 sequence is CASRGGVKDSPLHF. The CDR3 bases are TGTGCCAGCAGGGGAGGGGTTAAAGATTCACCCCTCCACTTT. Variable domain in full (rest from reference TRBV7-9 and TRBJ1-6): DTGVSQNPRHKITKRGQNVTFRCDPISEHNRLYWYRQTLGQGPEFLTYFQNEAQLEKSRLLSDRFSAERPKGSFSTLEIQRTEQGDSAMYLCASRGGVKDSPLHFGNGTRLTVT.